This T cell receptor (beta chain) was identified in a study of technical replicates of blood from several donors. The J segment lost 7 bases and the V segment lost 3 bases, leaving 8 bases of the junction unmatched. CDR1 is LNHDA and CDR2 is SQIVND in the germline V gene (reference sequence). This CDR3 has 16 amino acids. Generated by immunoSEQ multiplex PCR, the TCRdb table keeps only in-frame clones and is missing some. The table records tens of thousands of clones, approximately 94% of them present only once. The source is a human donor in good health. V is TRBV19 and J is TRBJ2-2, with TRBD2 identical over 10 bases. The source material was T cells isolated from PBMCs. For the CDR3, the DNA is TGTGCCAGTAGTATCCTAGCGGGAGAAAGGGGCGGGGAGCTGTTTTTT. It encodes CASSILAGERGGELFF.